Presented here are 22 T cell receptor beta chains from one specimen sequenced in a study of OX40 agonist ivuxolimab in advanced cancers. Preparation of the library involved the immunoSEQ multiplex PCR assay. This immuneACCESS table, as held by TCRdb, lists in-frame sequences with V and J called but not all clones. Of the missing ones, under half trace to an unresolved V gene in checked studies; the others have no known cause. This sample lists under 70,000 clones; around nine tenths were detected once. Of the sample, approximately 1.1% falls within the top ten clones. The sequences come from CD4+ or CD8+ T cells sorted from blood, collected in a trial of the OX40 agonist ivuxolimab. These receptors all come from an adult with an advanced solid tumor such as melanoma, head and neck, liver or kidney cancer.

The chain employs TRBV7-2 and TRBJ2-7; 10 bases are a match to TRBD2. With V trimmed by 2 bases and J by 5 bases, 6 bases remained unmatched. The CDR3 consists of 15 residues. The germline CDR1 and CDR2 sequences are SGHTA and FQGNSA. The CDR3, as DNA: TGTGCCAGCAGCTTAATAGCTAGCGGGAGACACGAGCAGTACTTC. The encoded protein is CASSLIASGRHEQYF.

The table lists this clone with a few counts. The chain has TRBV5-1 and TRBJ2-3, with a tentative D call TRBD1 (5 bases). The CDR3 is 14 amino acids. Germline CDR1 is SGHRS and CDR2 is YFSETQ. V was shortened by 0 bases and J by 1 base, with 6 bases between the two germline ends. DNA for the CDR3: TGCGCCAGCAGCTTGGCAGGGCGCACAGATACGCAGTATTTT. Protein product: CASSLAGRTDTQYF.

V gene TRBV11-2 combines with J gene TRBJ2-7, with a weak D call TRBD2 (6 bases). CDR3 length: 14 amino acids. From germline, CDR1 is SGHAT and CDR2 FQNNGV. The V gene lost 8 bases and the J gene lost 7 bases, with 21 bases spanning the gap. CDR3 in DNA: TGTGCCAGCGGATTACCGGGACTGGCAAAGGAGCAGTACTTC. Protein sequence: CASGLPGLAKEQYF.

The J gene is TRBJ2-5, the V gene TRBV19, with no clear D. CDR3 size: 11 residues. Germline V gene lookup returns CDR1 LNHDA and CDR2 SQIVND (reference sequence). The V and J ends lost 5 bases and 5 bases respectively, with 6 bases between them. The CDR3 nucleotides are TGTGCCAGTAGTTCTCGGGAGACCCAGTACTTC. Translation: CASSSRETQYF.

The CDR3 reads CASSQDSYRGGYTF. CDR3 bases: TGCGCCAGCAGCCAAGATAGTTACAGGGGTGGCTACACCTTC. This rearrangement joins TRBV4-3 to TRBJ1-2, with TRBD1 matching 7 bases. After removal of 0 bases from V and 7 bases from J, the junction contained 5 bases not matched to a gene. The CDR3 extends over 14 amino acids. CDR1 is LGHNA and CDR2 is YSLEER in the germline V gene.

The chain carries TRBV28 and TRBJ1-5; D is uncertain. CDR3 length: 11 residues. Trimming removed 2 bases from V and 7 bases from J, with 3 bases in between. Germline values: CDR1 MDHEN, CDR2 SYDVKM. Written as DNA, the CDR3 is TGTGCCAGCAGTTTACGGCAGCCCCAGCATTTT. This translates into CASSLRQPQHF.

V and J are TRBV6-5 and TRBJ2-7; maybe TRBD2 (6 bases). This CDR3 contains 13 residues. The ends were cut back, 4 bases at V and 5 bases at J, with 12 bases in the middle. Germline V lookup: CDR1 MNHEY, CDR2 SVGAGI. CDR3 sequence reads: CASSSAGLHEQYF. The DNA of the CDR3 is TGTGCCAGCAGTTCCGCGGGACTGCACGAGCAGTACTTC.

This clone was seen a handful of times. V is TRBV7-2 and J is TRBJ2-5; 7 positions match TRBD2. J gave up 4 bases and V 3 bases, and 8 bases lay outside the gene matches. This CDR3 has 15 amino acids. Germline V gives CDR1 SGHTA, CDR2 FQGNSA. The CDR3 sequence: CASSFQAGNTETQYF. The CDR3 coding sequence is TGTGCCAGCAGCTTCCAAGCGGGAAACACAGAGACCCAGTACTTC.

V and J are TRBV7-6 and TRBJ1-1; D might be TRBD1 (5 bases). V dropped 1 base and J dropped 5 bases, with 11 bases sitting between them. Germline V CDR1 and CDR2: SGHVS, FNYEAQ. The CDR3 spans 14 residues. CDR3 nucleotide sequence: TGTGCCAGCAGCTTAGATCCCAGGACAACTGAAGCTTTCTTT. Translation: CASSLDPRTTEAFF.

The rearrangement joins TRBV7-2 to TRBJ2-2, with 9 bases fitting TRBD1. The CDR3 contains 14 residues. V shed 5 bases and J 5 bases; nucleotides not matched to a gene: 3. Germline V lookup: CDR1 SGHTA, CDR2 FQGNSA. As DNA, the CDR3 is TGTGCCAGCAGCCGGACAGGGGTTACCGGGGAGCTGTTTTTT. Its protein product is CASSRTGVTGELFF.

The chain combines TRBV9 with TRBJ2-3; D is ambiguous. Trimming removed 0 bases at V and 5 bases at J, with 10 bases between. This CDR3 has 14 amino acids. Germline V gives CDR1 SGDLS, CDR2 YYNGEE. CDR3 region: CASSVGWVEDTQYF. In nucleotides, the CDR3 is TGTGCCAGCAGCGTAGGCTGGGTTGAAGATACGCAGTATTTT.

Here the CDR3 reads CASSWRDRGLGQETQYF. The CDR3 region has the DNA TGCGCCAGCAGCTGGCGGGACAGGGGGCTGGGACAAGAGACCCAGTACTTC. V gene TRBV5-1 combines with J gene TRBJ2-5, with 12 bases lining up with TRBD1. This CDR3 is 17 amino acids long. V lost 3 bases to trimming and J lost 2 bases; unmatched junction nucleotides: 8. Germline V gene data show CDR1 as SGHRS and CDR2 as YFSETQ.

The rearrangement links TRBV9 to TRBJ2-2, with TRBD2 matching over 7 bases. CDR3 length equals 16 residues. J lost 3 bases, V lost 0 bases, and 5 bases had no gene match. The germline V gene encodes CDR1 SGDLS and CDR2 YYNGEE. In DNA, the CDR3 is TGTGCCAGCAGCGTAGGTCTGGGGAGGGACACCGGGGAGCTGTTTTTT. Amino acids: CASSVGLGRDTGELFF.

The CDR3 DNA follows: TGTGCCAGCAGCTTAGATCGGGGGCTGGGCAATGAGCAGTTCTTC. Translation gives CASSLDRGLGNEQFF. The chain combines TRBV7-2 with TRBJ2-1; D possibly uses TRBD1 or TRBD2 (6 bases each). The germline V gene has CDR1 SGHTA and CDR2 FQGNSA. The CDR3 sequence is 15 residues long. The V end lost 1 base, the J end lost 6 bases, and 13 bases lay between the germline ends.

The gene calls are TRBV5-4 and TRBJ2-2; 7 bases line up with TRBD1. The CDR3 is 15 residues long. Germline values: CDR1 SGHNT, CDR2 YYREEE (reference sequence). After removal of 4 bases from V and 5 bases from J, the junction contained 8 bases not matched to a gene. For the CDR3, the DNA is TGTGCCAGCAGCCGAACAAAGACAGGGACCGGGGAGCTGTTTTTT. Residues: CASSRTKTGTGELFF.

CDR3 in amino acids: CASSFSGGIPYEQYF. DNA for the CDR3: TGTGCCAGCAGTTTTAGCGGGGGAATTCCCTACGAGCAGTACTTC. V usage is TRBV27 and J usage is TRBJ2-7, with 9 nucleotides matching TRBD2. V gave up 3 bases and J gave up 2 bases; unmatched junction bases: 5. The CDR3 spans 15 residues. CDR1 is MNHEY, CDR2 SMNVEV, per germline (reference sequence).

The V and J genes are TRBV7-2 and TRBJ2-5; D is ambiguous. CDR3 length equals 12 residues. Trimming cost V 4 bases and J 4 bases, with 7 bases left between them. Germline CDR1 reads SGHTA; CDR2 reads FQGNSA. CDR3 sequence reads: CASSSAGETQYF. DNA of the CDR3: TGTGCCAGCAGCTCCGCCGGAGAGACCCAGTACTTC.

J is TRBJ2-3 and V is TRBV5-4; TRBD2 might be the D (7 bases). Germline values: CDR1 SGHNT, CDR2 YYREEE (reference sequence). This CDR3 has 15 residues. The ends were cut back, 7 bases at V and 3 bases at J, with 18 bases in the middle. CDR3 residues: CASRVRGGGTDTQYF. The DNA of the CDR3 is TGTGCCAGCCGCGTGAGGGGGGGCGGAACAGATACGCAGTATTTT.

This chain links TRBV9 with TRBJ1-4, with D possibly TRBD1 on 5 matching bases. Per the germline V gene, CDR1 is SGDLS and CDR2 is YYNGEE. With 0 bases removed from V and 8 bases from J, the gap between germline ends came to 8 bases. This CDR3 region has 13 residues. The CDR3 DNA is TGTGCCAGCAGCGTAGATCAGGGCGAAAAACTGTTTTTT. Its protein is CASSVDQGEKLFF.

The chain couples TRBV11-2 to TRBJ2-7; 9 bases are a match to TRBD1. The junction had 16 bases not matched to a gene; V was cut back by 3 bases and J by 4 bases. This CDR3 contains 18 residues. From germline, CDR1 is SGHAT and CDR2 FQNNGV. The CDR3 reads CASSFAIAGTGLSYEQYF. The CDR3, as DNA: TGTGCCAGCAGCTTTGCAATCGCAGGGACAGGGCTCTCTTACGAGCAGTACTTC.

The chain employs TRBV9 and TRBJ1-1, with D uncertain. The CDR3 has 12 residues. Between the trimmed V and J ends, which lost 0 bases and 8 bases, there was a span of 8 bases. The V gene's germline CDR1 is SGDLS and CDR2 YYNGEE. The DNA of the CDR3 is TGTGCCAGCAGCGTAGCGCAAATGGAAGCTTTCTTT. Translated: CASSVAQMEAFF. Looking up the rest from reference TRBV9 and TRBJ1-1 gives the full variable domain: DSGVTQTPKHLITATGQRVTLRCSPRSGDLSVYWYQQSLDQGLQFLIQYYNGEERAKGNILERFSAQQFPDLHSELNLSSLELGDSALYFCASSVAQMEAFFGQGTRLTVV.

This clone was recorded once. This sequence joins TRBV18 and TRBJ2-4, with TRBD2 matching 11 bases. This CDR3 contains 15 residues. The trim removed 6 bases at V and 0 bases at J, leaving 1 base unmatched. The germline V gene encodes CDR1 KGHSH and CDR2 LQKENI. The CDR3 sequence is CASSGLAGAKNIQYF. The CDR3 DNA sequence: TGTGCCAGCTCCGGACTAGCGGGAGCCAAAAACATTCAGTACTTC.